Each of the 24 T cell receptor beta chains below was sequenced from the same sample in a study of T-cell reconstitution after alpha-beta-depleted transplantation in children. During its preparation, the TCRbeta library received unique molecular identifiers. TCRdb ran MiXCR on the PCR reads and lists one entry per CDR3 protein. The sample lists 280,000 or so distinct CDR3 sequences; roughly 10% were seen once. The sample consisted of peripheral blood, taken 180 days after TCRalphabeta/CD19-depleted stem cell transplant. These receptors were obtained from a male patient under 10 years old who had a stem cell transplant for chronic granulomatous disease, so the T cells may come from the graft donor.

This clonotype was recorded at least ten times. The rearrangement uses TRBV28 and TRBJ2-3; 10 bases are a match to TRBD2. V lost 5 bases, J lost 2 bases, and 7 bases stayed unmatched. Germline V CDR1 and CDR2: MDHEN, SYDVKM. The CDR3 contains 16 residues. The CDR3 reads CASSHGTSAYTDTQYF. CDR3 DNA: TGTGCCAGCAGTCACGGGACTAGCGCATACACAGATACGCAGTATTTT. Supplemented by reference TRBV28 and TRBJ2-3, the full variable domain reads DVKVTQSSRYLVKRTGEKVFLECVQDMDHENMFWYRQDPGLGLRLIYFSYDVKMKEKGDIPEGYSVSREKKERFSLILESASTNQTSMYLCASSHGTSAYTDTQYFGPGTRLTVL.

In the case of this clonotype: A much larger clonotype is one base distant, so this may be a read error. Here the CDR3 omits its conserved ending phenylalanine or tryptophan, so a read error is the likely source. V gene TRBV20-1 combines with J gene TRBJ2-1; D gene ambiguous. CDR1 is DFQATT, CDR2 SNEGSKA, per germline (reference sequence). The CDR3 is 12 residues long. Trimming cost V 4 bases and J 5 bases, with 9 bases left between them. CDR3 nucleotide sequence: TGCAGTGCTACCCAGGAAAACAATGAGCAGTTCTCC. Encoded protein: CSATQENNEQFS.

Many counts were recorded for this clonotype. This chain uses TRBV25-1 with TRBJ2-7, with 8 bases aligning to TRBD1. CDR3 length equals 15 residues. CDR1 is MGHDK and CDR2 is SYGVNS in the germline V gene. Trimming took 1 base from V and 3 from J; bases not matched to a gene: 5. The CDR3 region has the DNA TGTGCCAGCAGTGAATTCCACGGACAGGGCTACGAGCAGTACTTC. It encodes CASSEFHGQGYEQYF.

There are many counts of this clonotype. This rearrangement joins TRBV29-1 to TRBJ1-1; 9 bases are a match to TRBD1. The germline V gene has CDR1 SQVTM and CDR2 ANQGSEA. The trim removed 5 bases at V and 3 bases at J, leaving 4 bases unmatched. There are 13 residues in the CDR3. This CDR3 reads CSVQQGAYTEAFF. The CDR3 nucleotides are TGCAGCGTTCAACAGGGGGCATACACTGAAGCTTTCTTT. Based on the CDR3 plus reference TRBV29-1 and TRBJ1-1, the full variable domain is SAVISQKPSRDICQRGTSLTIQCQVDSQVTMMFWYRQQPGQSLTLIATANQGSEATYESGFVIDKFPISRPNLTFSTLTVSNMSPEDSSIYLCSVQQGAYTEAFFGQGTRLTVV.

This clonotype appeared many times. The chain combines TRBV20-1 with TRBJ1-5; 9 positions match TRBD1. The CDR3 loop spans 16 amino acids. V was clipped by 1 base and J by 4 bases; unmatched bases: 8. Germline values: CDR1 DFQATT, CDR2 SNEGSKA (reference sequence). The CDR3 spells CSARVGQGFPNQPQHF. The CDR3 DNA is TGCAGTGCTAGAGTCGGACAGGGGTTCCCGAATCAGCCCCAGCATTTT.

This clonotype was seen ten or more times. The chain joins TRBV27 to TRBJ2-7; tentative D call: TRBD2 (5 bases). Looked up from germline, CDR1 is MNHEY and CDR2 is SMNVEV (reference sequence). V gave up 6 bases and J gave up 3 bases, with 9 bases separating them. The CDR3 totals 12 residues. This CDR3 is CASSTGLYEQYF. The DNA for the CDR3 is TGTGCCAGCAGCACCGGACTCTACGAGCAGTACTTC.

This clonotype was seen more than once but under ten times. The CDR3 reads CAWRDASNGYTF. DNA of the CDR3: TGTGCCTGGAGAGACGCATCGAATGGCTACACCTTC. The chain is built from TRBV30 and TRBJ1-2; D gene uncertain. The V end was cut by 3 bases, the J end by 6 bases, with 11 bases between. Germline V lookup: CDR1 GTSNPN, CDR2 SVGIG (reference sequence). The CDR3 covers 12 residues.

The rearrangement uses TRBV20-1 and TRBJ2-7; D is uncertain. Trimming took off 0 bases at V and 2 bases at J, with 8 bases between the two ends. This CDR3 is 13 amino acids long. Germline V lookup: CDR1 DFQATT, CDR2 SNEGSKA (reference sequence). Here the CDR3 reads CSARDIVAYEQYF. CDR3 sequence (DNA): TGCAGTGCTAGAGATATCGTTGCCTACGAGCAGTACTTC.

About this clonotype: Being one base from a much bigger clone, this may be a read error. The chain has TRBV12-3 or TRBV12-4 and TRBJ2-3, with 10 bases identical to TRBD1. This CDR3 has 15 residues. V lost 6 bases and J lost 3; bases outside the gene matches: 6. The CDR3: CASRTGGLRTDTQYF. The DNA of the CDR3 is TGTGCCAGCAGGACAGGGGGCCTTAGAACAGATACGCAGTATTTT.

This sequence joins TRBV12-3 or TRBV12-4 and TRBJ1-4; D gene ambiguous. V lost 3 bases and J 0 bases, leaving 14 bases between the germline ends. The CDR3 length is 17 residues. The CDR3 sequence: CASSLGPRAATNEKLFF. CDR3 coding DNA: TGTGCCAGCAGTTTGGGTCCCCGGGCTGCAACTAATGAAAAACTGTTTTTT.

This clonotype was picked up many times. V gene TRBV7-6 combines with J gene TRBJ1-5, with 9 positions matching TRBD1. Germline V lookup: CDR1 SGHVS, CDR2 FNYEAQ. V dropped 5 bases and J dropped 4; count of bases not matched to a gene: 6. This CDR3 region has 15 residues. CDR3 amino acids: CASSIGQGWNQPQHF. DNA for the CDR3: TGTGCCAGCAGCATCGGACAGGGGTGGAATCAGCCCCAGCATTTT. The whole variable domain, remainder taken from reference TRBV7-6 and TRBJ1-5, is GAGVSQSPRYKVTKRGQDVALRCDPISGHVSLYWYRQALGQGPEFLTYFNYEAQQDKSGLPNDRFSAERPEGSISTLTIQRTEQRDSAMYRCASSIGQGWNQPQHFGDGTRLSIL.

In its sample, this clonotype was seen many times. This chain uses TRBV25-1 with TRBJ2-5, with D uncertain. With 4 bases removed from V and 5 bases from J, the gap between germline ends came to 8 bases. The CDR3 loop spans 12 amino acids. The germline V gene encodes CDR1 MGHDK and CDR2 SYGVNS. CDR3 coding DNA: TGTGCCAGCAGTGGGTCGCCGGAGACCCAGTACTTC. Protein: CASSGSPETQYF. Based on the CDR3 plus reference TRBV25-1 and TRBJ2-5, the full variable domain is EADIYQTPRYLVIGTGKKITLECSQTMGHDKMYWYQQDPGMELHLIHYSYGVNSTEKGDLSSESTVSRIRTEHFPLTLESARPSHTSQYLCASSGSPETQYFGPGTRLLVL.

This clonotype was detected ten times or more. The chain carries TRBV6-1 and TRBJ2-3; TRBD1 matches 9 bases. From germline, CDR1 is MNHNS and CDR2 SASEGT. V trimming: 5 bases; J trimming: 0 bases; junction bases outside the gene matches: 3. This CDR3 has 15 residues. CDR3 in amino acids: CASSTGGPSTDTQYF. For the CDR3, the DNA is TGTGCCAGCAGTACAGGGGGCCCTAGCACAGATACGCAGTATTTT.

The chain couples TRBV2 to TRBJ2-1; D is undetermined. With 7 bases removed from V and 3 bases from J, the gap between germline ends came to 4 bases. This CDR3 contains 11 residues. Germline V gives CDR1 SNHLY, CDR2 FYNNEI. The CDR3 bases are TGTGCCAGCATGATCTACAATGAGCAGTTCTTC. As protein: CASMIYNEQFF.

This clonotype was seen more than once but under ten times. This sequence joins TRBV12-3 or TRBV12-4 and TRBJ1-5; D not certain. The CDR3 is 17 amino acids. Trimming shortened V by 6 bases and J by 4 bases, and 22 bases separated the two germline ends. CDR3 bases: TGTGCCAGCAGCCTTTATAAGGGAGGTCTAGGGAATCAGCCCCAGCATTTT. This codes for CASSLYKGGLGNQPQHF.

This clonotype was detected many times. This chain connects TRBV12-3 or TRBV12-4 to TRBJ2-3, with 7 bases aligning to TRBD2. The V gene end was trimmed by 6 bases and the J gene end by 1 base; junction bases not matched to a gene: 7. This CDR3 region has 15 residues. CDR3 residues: CASSFGLAGTDTQYF. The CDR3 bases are TGTGCCAGCAGCTTCGGCCTAGCGGGCACAGATACGCAGTATTTT.

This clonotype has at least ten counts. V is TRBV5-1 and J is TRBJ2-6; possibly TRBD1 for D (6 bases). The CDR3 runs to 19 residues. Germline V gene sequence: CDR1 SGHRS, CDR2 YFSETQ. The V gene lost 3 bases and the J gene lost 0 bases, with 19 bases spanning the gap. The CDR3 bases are TGCGCCAGCAGCTCCCTATCACAGGGTAGCCCCTCTGGGGCCAACGTCCTGACTTTC. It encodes CASSSLSQGSPSGANVLTF. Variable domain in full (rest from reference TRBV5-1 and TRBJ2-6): KAGVTQTPRYLIKTRGQQVTLSCSPISGHRSVSWYQQTPGQGLQFLFEYFSETQRNKGNFPGRFSGRQFSNSRSEMNVSTLELGDSALYLCASSSLSQGSPSGANVLTFGAGSRLTVL.

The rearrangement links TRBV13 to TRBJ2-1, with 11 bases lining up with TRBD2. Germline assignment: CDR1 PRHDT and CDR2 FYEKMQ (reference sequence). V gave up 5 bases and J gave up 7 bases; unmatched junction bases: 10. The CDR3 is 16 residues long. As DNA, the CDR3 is TGTGCCAGCAGCCCGGGACTAGCGGCGCCAATAAATGAGCAGTTCTTC. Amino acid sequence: CASSPGLAAPINEQFF.

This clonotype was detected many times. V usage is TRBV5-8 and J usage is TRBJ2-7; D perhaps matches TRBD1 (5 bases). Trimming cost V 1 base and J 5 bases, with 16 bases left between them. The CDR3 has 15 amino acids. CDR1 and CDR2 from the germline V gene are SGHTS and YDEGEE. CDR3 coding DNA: TGTGCCAGCAGCTTGTCCCTACGGGCAGGGAACGAGCAGTACTTC. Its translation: CASSLSLRAGNEQYF.

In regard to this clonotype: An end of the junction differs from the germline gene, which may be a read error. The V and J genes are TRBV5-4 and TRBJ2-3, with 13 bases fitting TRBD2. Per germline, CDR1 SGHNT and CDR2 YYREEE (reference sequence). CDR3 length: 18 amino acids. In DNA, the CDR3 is TGTGCCAGGAGCTTCGGACTAGCGGGGGAGCCAAGCACAGATACGCAGTATTTT. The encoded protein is CARSFGLAGEPSTDTQYF.

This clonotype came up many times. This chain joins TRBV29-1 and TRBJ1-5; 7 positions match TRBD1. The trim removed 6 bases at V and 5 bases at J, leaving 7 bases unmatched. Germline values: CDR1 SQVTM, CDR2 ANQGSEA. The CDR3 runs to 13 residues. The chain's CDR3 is CSVAGTADQPQHF. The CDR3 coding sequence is TGCAGCGTCGCCGGGACAGCCGATCAGCCCCAGCATTTT.

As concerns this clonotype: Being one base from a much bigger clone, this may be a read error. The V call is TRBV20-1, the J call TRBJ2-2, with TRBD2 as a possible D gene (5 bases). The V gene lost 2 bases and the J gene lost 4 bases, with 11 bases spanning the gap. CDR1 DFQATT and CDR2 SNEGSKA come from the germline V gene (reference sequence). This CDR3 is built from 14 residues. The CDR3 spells CSARKRALTGELFF. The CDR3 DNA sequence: TGCAGTGCTAGAAAGAGGGCGCTCACCGGGGAGCTGTTTTTT.

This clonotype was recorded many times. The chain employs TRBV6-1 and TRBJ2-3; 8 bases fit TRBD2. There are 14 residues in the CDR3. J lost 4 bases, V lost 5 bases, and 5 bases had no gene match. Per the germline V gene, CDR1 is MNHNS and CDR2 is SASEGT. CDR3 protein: CASSTGGAADTQYF. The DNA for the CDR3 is TGTGCCAGCAGTACCGGGGGGGCAGCAGATACGCAGTATTTT.

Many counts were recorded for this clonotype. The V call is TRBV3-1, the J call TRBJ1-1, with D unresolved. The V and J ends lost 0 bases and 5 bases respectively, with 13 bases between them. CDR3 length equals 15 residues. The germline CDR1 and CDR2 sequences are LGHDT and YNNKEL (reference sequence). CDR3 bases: TGTGCCAGCAGCCAAGAGGCGGTTAGAAGGACTGAAGCTTTCTTT. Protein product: CASSQEAVRRTEAFF.